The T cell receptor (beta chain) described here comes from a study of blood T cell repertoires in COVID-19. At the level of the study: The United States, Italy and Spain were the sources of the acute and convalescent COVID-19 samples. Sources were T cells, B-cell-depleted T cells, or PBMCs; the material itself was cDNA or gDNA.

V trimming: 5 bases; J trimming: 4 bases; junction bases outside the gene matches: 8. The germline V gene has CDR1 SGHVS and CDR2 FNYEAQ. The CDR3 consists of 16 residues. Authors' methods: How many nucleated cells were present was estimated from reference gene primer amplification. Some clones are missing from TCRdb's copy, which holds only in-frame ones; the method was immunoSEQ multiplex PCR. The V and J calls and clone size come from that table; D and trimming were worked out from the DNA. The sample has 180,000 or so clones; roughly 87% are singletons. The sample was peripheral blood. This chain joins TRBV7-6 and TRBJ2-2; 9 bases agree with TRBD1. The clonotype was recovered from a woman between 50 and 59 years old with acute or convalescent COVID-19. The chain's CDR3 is CASSLRQGDSTGELFF. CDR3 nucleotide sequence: TGTGCCAGCAGCCTGAGACAGGGGGATTCCACCGGGGAGCTGTTTTTT.